The clone carrying this T cell receptor (beta chain) was counted a few times. Its antigen is unidentified. Uncontrolled infection, other autoimmune disease, pregnancy or lactation barred patients from enrollment. Authors of the study amplified TCR beta CDR3 regions from RNA transcripts. HTBI primers were employed in a first-round RT-PCR of the TCR CDR3. TCRdb reprocessed the multiplex PCR reads with MiXCR, giving one entry per CDR3 protein. This sample has under 450,000 distinct CDR3 sequences, with less than 15% found just once. After removal of 5 bases from V and 11 bases from J, the junction contained 8 bases not matched to a gene. The germline V gene encodes CDR1 SNHLY and CDR2 FYNNEI. The CDR3 length is 13 residues. The sample comes from a study of T cells in Graves' hyperthyroidism and ophthalmopathy. Findings and caveats of the study: A model of 13 V-J features distinguished ophthalmopathy from stable hyperthyroidism. The model made its ophthalmopathy prediction, and onset followed a median roughly six months later. The blood repertoire included most of the expanded thyroid clonotypes above 0.001.

Sequencing was performed on blood. The chain couples TRBV2 to TRBJ1-4; 7 positions agree with TRBD1. The sequence was obtained from a man younger than 40 with Graves' hyperthyroidism that later progressed to Graves' ophthalmopathy. DNA of the CDR3: TGTGCCAGCAGTATTAGACAGGGAGTGAAACTGTTTTTT. Its translation: CASSIRQGVKLFF.